Given below is one TCR beta chain in context. This sample was included in a study of CD8+ T cells in alopecia areata. On the study more broadly: After 6 to 18 months of tofacitinib, follow-up continued 6 months off drug.

Treatment specified: oral pan-JAK inhibitor, 5-10 mg twice daily. Specimens obtained from alopecia areata patients comprised lesional scalp punch biopsies and peripheral blood. Germline loops: CDR1 LGHNA, CDR2 YNFKEQ. The CDR3 is 17 amino acids. Trimming took 0 bases from V and 5 from J, leaving 19 bases between them. cDNA reverse transcribed from extracted RNA served as the sequencing template. The protocol was immunoSEQ multiplex PCR, while the TCRdb copy is restricted to in-frame clones and leaves out a portion. The sample holds roughly 190,000 clones, roughly three fifths seen once. The chain couples TRBV4-2 to TRBJ2-5; D tentatively fits TRBD1 or TRBD2 (7 bases each). The specimen was CD4+ T cells sorted from blood, collected at week 4, from a patient treated with tofacitinib. This clonotype was obtained from a human donor with alopecia areata. CDR3 in amino acids: CASSQDSDREGWETQYF. In DNA form, the CDR3 reads TGTGCCAGCAGCCAAGATTCCGACAGGGAGGGATGGGAGACCCAGTACTTC.